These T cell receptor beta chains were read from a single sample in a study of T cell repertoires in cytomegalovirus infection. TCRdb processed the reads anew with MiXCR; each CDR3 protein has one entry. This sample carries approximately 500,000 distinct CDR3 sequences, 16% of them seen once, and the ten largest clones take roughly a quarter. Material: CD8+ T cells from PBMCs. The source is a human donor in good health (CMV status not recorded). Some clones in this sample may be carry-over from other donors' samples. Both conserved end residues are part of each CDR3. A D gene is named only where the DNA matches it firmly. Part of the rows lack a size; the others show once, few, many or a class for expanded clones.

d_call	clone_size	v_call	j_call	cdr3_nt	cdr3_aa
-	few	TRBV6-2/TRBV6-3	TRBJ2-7	TGTGCCAGCAGTTACTCGCGGGTCAAGTACTTC	CASSYSRVKYF
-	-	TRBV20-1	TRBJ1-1	TGCAGTGCCAAGGCCCTGGGGGGGATGGCCACTGAAGCTTTCTTT	CSAKALGGMATEAFF
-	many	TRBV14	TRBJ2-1	TGTGCCAGCAGCCAAGTACGGCAGCTGCCCGAATTACAGTTCTTC	CASSQVRQLPELQFF
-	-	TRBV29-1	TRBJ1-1	TGCAGCGTTGTCTTGGCAGCGAACACTGAAGCTTTCTTT	CSVVLAANTEAFF
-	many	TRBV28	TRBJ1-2	TGTGCCAGCAGTTTACGAGACCGTAAAGGGGGTGACTATGGCTACACCTTC	CASSLRDRKGGDYGYTF
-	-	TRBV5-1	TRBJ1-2	TGCGCCAGCAGCTTGGTTTTAGGCCAGTTGGATGGCTACACCTTC	CASSLVLGQLDGYTF
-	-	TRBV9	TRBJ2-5	TGTGCCAGCAGCGTAGGAGGGGGGAGTGTCGTGGAGACCCAGTACTTC	CASSVGGGSVVETQYF
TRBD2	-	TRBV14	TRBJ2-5	TGTGCCAGCAGCCAAGCGAACGGGGGGGTAGAGACCCAGTACTTC	CASSQANGGVETQYF
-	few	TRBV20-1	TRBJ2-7	TGCAGTGCTAGACCCGACAGTTACGAGCAGTACTTC	CSARPDSYEQYF
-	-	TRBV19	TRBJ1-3	TGTGCCAGTAGTATTTCGATCAGCTCTGGAAACACCATATATTTT	CASSISISSGNTIYF
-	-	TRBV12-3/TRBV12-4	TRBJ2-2	TGTGCCAGCACCCCGAGGGAGACCGCGAACACCGGGGAGCTGTTTTTT	CASTPRETANTGELFF
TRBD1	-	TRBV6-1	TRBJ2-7	TGTGCCAGCAGCGCCCGGGACAGGGTCTCCTACGAGCAGTACTTC	CASSARDRVSYEQYF
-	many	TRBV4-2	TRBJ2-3	TGTGCCAGCAGCCAAGAGGGGTATGGGGGTGGACCCGCAGATACGCAGTATTTT	CASSQEGYGGGPADTQYF
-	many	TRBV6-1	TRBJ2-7	TGTGCCAGCAGTGAAGCGGTTAGACCCGGCTACGAGCAGTACTTC	CASSEAVRPGYEQYF
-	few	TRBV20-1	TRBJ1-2	TGCAGTGCTAGAGTCAAAACCGGGACTTTAATGTTGAACTATGGCTACACCTTC	CSARVKTGTLMLNYGYTF
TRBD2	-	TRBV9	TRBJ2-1	TGTGCCAGCAGCCCACCTGGGGGAGGGCCCTCGGATGAGCAGTTCTTC	CASSPPGGGPSDEQFF
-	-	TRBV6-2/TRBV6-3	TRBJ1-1	TGTGCAAGCAGTGTAGGGGTCGTGAACACTGAAGCTTTCTTT	CASSVGVVNTEAFF
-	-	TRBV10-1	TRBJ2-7	TGCGCCAGCAGTTCTGTAGGCGCACCCATCAACTTC	CASSSVGAPINF
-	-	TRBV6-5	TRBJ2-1	TGTGCCAGCAGCCCCCAGGAATTCGGCGGGACCTACAATGAGCAGTTCTTC	CASSPQEFGGTYNEQFF
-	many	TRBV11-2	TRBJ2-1	TGTGCCAGCAGCTTATTTAGGGGCAACAATGAGCAGTTCTTC	CASSLFRGNNEQFF
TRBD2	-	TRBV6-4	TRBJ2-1	TGTGCCAGCAGTGACGGCCAGCGGGAGGGTTCCTACAATGAGCAGTTCTTC	CASSDGQREGSYNEQFF
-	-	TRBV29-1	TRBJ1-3	TGCAGCGTTGGTTGGACTACAGGGACTCGCGGAAACACCGTATATTTT	CSVGWTTGTRGNTVYF
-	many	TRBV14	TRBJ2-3	TGTGCCAGCAGTTACGAGGTGACAGATACGCAGTATTTT	CASSYEVTDTQYF
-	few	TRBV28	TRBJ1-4	TGTGCCAGCAGACCCCAACGGGGTAATGAAAAACTGTTTTTT	CASRPQRGNEKLFF
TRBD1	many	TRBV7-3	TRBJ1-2	TGTGCCAGCAGCTCATACAGGGGGCCTAACTATGGCTACACCTTC	CASSSYRGPNYGYTF
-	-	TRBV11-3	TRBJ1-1	TGTGCCAGCAGCCACCGTTTGGACGAGGGGATGAACACTGAAGCTTTCTTT	CASSHRLDEGMNTEAFF
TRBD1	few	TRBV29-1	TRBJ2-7	TGCAGCGTTGAAGGGGACAGGGGGCTCTACGAGCAGTACTTC	CSVEGDRGLYEQYF
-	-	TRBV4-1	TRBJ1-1	TGCGCCAGCAGCCAAGCACTACAGATGAACACTGAAGCTTTCTTT	CASSQALQMNTEAFF
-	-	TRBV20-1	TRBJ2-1	TGCAGTGCCTTAGCAGGCAATGAGCAGTTCTTC	CSALAGNEQFF
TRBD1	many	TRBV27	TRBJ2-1	TGTGCCAGCAGTTCTTTGACAGGGGGTTGGCAATTGCATGAGCAGTTCTTC	CASSSLTGGWQLHEQFF
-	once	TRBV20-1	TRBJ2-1	TGCAGTGCTAGAATGCCGAACCACTACAATGAGCAGTTCTTC	CSARMPNHYNEQFF
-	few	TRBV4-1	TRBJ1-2	TGCGCCAGCAGCCAAGTTTCGGGTGGCGGCTACACCTTC	CASSQVSGGGYTF
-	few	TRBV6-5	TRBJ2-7	TGTGCCAGCAGTAACTGGGGCTACGAGCAGTACTTC	CASSNWGYEQYF
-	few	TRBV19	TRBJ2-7	TGTGCCAGTAGCCCGAGGGAGCAGTACTTC	CASSPREQYF
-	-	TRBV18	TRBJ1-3	TGTGCCAGCTCACCGAGGGACCCTCGAAACACCATATATTTT	CASSPRDPRNTIYF
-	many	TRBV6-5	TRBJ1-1	TGTGCCAGCAGTTACTCGGGACACTTGAACACTGAAGCTTTCTTT	CASSYSGHLNTEAFF
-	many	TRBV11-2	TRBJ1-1	TGTGCCAGCAGCCCAGACGACCCTAACACTGAAGCTTTCTTT	CASSPDDPNTEAFF